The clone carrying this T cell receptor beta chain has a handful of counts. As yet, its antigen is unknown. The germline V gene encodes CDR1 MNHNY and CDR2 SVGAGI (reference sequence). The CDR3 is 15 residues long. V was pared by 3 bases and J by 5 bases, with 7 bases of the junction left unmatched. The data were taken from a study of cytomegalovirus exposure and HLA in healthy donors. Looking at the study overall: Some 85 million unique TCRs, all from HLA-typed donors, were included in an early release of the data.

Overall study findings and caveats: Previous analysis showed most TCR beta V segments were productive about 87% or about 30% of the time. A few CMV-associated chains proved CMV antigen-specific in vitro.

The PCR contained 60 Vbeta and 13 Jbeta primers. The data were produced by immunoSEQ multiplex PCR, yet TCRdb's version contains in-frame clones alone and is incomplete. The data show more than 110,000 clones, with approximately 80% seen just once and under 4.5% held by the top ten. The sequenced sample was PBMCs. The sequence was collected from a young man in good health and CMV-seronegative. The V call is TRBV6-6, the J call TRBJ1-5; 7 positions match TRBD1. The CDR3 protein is CASSYDRELYQPQHF. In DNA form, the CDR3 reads TGTGCCAGCAGTTATGACAGGGAACTATATCAGCCCCAGCATTTT.